This T cell receptor (beta chain) was sequenced in a study of graft-versus-host responses after intestinal transplantation. Study in general: All of the recipients had induction that used anti-thymocyte globulin, then tacrolimus and steroids for about 3 years.

Produced via immunoSEQ multiplex PCR; TCRdb's table is partial and in-frame only. The sample lists tens of thousands of clones; roughly nine tenths were seen once. The source material was PBMCs, sampled 524 days after transplant. The source is a human patient who received an intestinal transplant, so some T cells may come from the graft donor.

CDR3 protein: CASSRSQETQYF. CDR3 bases: TGTGCCAGCAGCAGGTCCCAAGAGACCCAGTACTTC. The chain combines TRBV7-2 with TRBJ2-5; D unresolved. CDR1 is SGHTA, CDR2 FQGNSA, per germline. V dropped 5 bases and J dropped 1 base, with 5 bases sitting between them. CDR3 length equals 12 residues.